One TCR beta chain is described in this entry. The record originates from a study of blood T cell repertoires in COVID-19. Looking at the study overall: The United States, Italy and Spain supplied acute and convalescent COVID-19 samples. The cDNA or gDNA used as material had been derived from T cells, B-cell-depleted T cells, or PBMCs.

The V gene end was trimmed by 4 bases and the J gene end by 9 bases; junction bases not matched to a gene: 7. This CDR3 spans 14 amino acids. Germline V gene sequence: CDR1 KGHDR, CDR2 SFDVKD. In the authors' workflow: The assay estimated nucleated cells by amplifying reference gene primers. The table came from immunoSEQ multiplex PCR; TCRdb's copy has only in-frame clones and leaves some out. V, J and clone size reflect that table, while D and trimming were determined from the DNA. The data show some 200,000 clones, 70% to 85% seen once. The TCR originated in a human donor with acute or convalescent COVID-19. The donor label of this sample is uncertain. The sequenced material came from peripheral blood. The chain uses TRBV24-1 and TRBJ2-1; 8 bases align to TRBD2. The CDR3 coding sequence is TGTGCCACCAGTGACCCCCGGACTAGCCCTGAGCAGTTCTTC. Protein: CATSDPRTSPEQFF.